This T cell receptor beta chain was captured by sequencing in a study of spatial heterogeneity in lung cancer. Overall study context: The average appearance count of each unique TCR and UMI combination in raw reads was more than ten. Overall study results and limits: Follow-up blood showed ubiquitous expanded tumor TCRs less than blood at resection did.

TCRdb fed the 5' RACE reads into MiXCR, producing one record per CDR3 protein. The sample shows 50,000 or so distinct CDR3 sequences, approximately 10% of them seen only once. The time point: blood at routine non-recurrence follow-up after resection. This clonotype was detected only a few times. No antigen is known for it. This CDR3 spans 16 amino acids. The germline V gene encodes CDR1 SEHNR and CDR2 FQNEAQ (reference sequence). The V gene lost 1 base and the J gene lost 4 bases, with 16 bases spanning the gap. The material was PBMCs, obtained at follow-up. The V and J genes are TRBV7-9 and TRBJ2-5; a possible D gene is TRBD1 (6 bases). The clonotype comes from a male donor with early-stage non-small cell lung cancer. CDR3: CASSLGLGRGLETQYF. CDR3 coding DNA: TGTGCCAGCAGCTTAGGTCTGGGCAGGGGCCTAGAGACCCAGTACTTC. Supplemented by reference TRBV7-9 and TRBJ2-5, the full variable domain reads DTGVSQNPRHKITKRGQNVTFRCDPISEHNRLYWYRQTLGQGPEFLTYFQNEAQLEKSRLLSDRFSAERPKGSFSTLEIQRTEQGDSAMYLCASSLGLGRGLETQYFGPGTRLLVL.